Sequencing of this T cell receptor (beta chain) was carried out in a study of Ad26.COV2.S vaccination and SARS-CoV-2 variants. Whole-study context: Dosing was one shot or two shots 56 days apart.

Using immunoSEQ multiplex PCR, the repertoire was profiled, and TCRdb retains in-frame clones only, with some absent. The sample lists about 460,000 clones, roughly nine tenths seen once, with about 1.5% in the top ten. About this clone: In the same sample, other DNA sequences code for this CDR3.

CDR3 length equals 15 residues. Germline CDR1 reads MNHEY; CDR2 reads SMNVEV (reference sequence). V dropped 6 bases and J dropped 1 base, with 10 bases sitting between them. Described treatment: around 19 received Ad26.COV2.S at low or high dose, single or two shots; a few received placebo; per-sample allocation not given. At day 63 after the first vaccine or placebo injection, samples were drawn. The sample was peripheral blood, taken in a trial of Ad26.COV2.S vaccine versus placebo. The V gene is TRBV27, the J gene TRBJ2-6; tentative D call: TRBD2 (6 bases). This receptor was taken from a person aged 18-60 years who received the Ad26.COV2.S COVID-19 vaccine or a placebo. CDR3 sequence reads: CASSPGGSGANVLTF. As DNA, the CDR3 is TGTGCCAGCAGCCCCGGGGGATCTGGGGCCAACGTCCTGACTTTC.